The 31 T cell receptor beta chains listed next were all sequenced from one sample in a study of blood T cells in healthy people across ages. For the second PCR, which ran for 7 to 11 cycles, a sample-barcoded 5' primer and a J-beta primer mix were used. TCRdb used MiXCR to reprocess the 5' RACE reads, holding one entry per CDR3 protein. The sample lists 500,000 to 700,000 distinct CDR3 sequences, 25% to 35% occurring once. Sequencing was carried out using blood. The receptors here all came from a woman aged 80 or over in good health.

Turning to this clonotype: This may be a read error: a much more frequent sequence differs by one nucleotide. This chain connects TRBV12-3 or TRBV12-4 to TRBJ2-7, with 7 bases lining up with TRBD1. There are 14 residues in the CDR3. The J segment lost 3 bases and the V segment lost 5 bases, leaving 7 bases of the junction unmatched. The CDR3 here is CASSPGQSCYEQYF. CDR3 in DNA: TGTGCCAGCAGTCCGGGACAGTCCTGCTACGAGCAGTACTTC.

The rearrangement uses TRBV6-2 or TRBV6-3 and TRBJ2-1, with TRBD2 identical over 7 bases. Unmatched junction bases numbered 21, after V lost 6 bases and J lost 7 bases. CDR1 is MNHEY, CDR2 SVGEGT, per germline. The length of the CDR3 is 18 residues. The CDR3 DNA sequence: TGTGCCAGCAGCCTCCGGGGCAGCGGGGACTTCCCGGGGAATGAGCAGTTCTTC. Translated: CASSLRGSGDFPGNEQFF.

This clonotype was counted many times. V and J are TRBV12-3 or TRBV12-4 and TRBJ2-3; D ambiguous. The CDR3 is 15 amino acids. The germline V and J ends were trimmed by 3 bases and 1 base, with 11 bases remaining between them. The CDR3 DNA follows: TGTGCCAGCAGTTTCGGTAATCCCGGCACAGATACGCAGTATTTT. The encoded protein is CASSFGNPGTDTQYF.

In this sample, this clonotype turned up many times. Just one base apart from a much larger clone, this may be a read error. The chain joins TRBV7-9 to TRBJ1-4; no firm D call. Germline V CDR1 and CDR2: SEHNR, FQNEAQ (reference sequence). The CDR3 has 14 residues. CDR3 sequence (DNA): TGTGCCAGCAGCAAGACGGCGGCTAATGAAAAACGGTTTTTT. Its translation: CASSKTAANEKRFF.

This clonotype has at least ten counts. The V and J genes are TRBV27 and TRBJ1-2; a possible D gene is TRBD1 (6 bases). The V end lost 5 bases, the J end lost 7 bases, and 17 bases lay between the germline ends. The CDR3 is 14 amino acids. The V gene's germline CDR1 is MNHEY and CDR2 SMNVEV (reference sequence). As DNA, the CDR3 is TGTGCCAGCAGTCCAAATACAGGGATCGCTGGCTACACCTTC. Its protein product is CASSPNTGIAGYTF.

The J gene is TRBJ1-1, the V gene TRBV30, with D unclear. Per the germline V gene, CDR1 is GTSNPN and CDR2 is SVGIG (reference sequence). V was cut by 0 bases and J by 4 bases, with 9 bases left in between. CDR3 size: 13 residues. The CDR3: CAWSVRTSTEAFF. In nucleotides, the CDR3 is TGTGCCTGGAGTGTAAGGACCAGCACTGAAGCTTTCTTT. Variable domain in full (rest from reference TRBV30 and TRBJ1-1): SQTIHQWPATLVQPVGSPLSLECTVEGTSNPNLYWYRQAAGRGLQLLFYSVGIGQISSEVPQNLSASRPQDRQFILSSKKLLLSDSGFYLCAWSVRTSTEAFFGQGTRLTVV.

This clonotype was found many times. The CDR3 DNA is TGTGCCATCAGTGAGGCGGGGCTCCAAGAGACCCAGTACTTC. Protein sequence: CAISEAGLQETQYF. The genes are TRBV10-3 and TRBJ2-5, with D perhaps matching TRBD2 (6 bases). Germline V gives CDR1 ENHRY, CDR2 SYGVKD. The V end lost 2 bases, the J end lost 1 base, and 8 bases lay between the germline ends. This CDR3 region has 14 residues.

This chain connects TRBV20-1 to TRBJ2-5; D is perhaps TRBD2 (6 bases). CDR1 is DFQATT, CDR2 SNEGSKA, per germline (reference sequence). V lost 5 bases, J lost 5 bases, and 12 bases lay in between. The CDR3 totals 12 residues. The CDR3 region has the DNA TGCAGTGCTGGGACTCCCAGGGAGACCCAGTACTTC. Protein sequence: CSAGTPRETQYF.

As regards this clonotype: Being one base from a much bigger clone, this may be a read error. V and J are TRBV7-6 and TRBJ2-1; D may be TRBD1 (5 bases). The germline gives CDR1 SGHVS, CDR2 FNYEAQ. The CDR3 spans 15 residues. The CDR3 spells CAGSSFAREGNEQFF. DNA of the CDR3: TGTGCCGGCAGCTCCTTCGCCAGGGAAGGGAATGAGCAGTTCTTC.

This clonotype was counted between two and nine times. A read error may be the cause here, since a much bigger clone is one base away. The rearrangement joins TRBV7-8 to TRBJ1-4; the match to TRBD1 covers 8 bases. Germline lookup yields CDR1 SGHVS and CDR2 FQNEAQ. CDR3 size: 18 residues. CDR3 region: CASSSYPGGAFTNEKRFF. The CDR3 coding sequence is TGTGCCAGCAGCTCATACCCAGGGGGCGCGTTCACTAATGAAAAACGGTTTTTT.

This clonotype was counted many times. The rearrangement uses TRBV20-1 and TRBJ2-5; 7 nucleotides match TRBD1. The trim removed 5 bases at V and 0 bases at J, leaving 9 bases unmatched. Germline assignment: CDR1 DFQATT and CDR2 SNEGSKA (reference sequence). The CDR3 sequence is 15 residues long. The CDR3 sequence is CSASTGDQYQETQYF. CDR3 DNA: TGCAGTGCTTCAACAGGGGACCAATACCAAGAGACCCAGTACTTC.

Regarding this clonotype: One junction end disagrees with the germline gene, perhaps due to a read error. V usage is TRBV9 and J usage is TRBJ1-3, with D unresolved. The CDR3 length is 14 residues. CDR1 and CDR2 (germline): SGDLS, YYNGEE. For the CDR3, the DNA is TGTGCCAGCAGAGTAGGAGGGATCGGAAACACCATATATTTT. Translating gives CASRVGGIGNTIYF.

This clonotype was seen many times. The V call is TRBV25-1, the J call TRBJ1-2; TRBD1 matches 7 bases. Looked up from germline, CDR1 is MGHDK and CDR2 is SYGVNS. The CDR3 length is 12 residues. V gave up 7 bases and J gave up 5 bases; unmatched junction bases: 4. CDR3 in DNA: TGTGCCAGCAAGGGACAGAGATATGGCTACACCTTC. Protein: CASKGQRYGYTF.

As regards this clonotype: The conserved phenylalanine or tryptophan normally closing the CDR3 is absent here, so this likely arose from a read error. The chain is built from TRBV5-1 and TRBJ2-5; TRBD2 is a possible D gene (5 bases). The J call may be faulty, since TRBJ2-7 better matches the DNA end. The CDR3 runs to 12 residues. CDR1 is SGHRS, CDR2 YFSETQ, per germline. CDR3 sequence reads: CASSLRGDEQYK. CDR3 in DNA: TGCGCCAGCAGCTTGCGGGGAGACGAGCAGTACAAA.

The gene calls are TRBV7-2 and TRBJ2-5; TRBD2 might be the D (6 bases). The CDR3 length is 15 residues. Germline V CDR1 and CDR2: SGHTA, FQGNSA. Trimming shortened V by 5 bases and J by 5 bases, and 18 bases separated the two germline ends. CDR3 in DNA: TGTACCAGCAGCCCTCACGGAGGGTCGGTGGAGACCCAGTACTTC. The encoded protein is CTSSPHGGSVETQYF.

This clonotype has more than one count but fewer than ten. The chain recombines TRBV5-6 with TRBJ1-6, with D unclear. From germline, CDR1 is SGHDT and CDR2 YYEEEE. The CDR3 sequence is 15 residues long. V was clipped by 0 bases and J by 5 bases, with 9 bases between them. CDR3 amino acids: CASSLAPGNNSPLHF. CDR3 bases: TGTGCCAGCAGCTTGGCCCCGGGAAATAATTCACCCCTCCACTTT.

This clonotype occurred a few times. This chain connects TRBV20-1 to TRBJ2-2, with D tentatively TRBD1 (5 bases). V was shortened by 5 bases and J by 5 bases, with 15 bases between the two germline ends. The CDR3 loop spans 14 amino acids. Per germline, CDR1 DFQATT and CDR2 SNEGSKA (reference sequence). The CDR3, as DNA: TGCAGTGCTGAAGACAGCCTTGGGACCGGGGAGCTGTTTTTT. Its translation is CSAEDSLGTGELFF.

At least ten counts were recorded for this clonotype. This rearrangement joins TRBV6-5 to TRBJ1-2; tentative D call: TRBD1 (5 bases). There are 15 residues in the CDR3. Germline CDR1 and CDR2: MNHEY and SVGAGI. Trimming pared 1 base from V and 4 bases from J, leaving 13 bases between. The CDR3 is CASSYYRQPSYGYTF. The CDR3 coding sequence is TGTGCCAGCAGTTACTACCGACAGCCGAGCTATGGCTACACCTTC.

This clonotype has a count of ten or more. The chain employs TRBV3-1 and TRBJ2-7; D might be TRBD1 (5 bases). The V gene lost 4 bases and the J gene lost 0 bases, with 13 bases spanning the gap. The CDR3 has 15 residues. Germline V gene sequence: CDR1 LGHDT, CDR2 YNNKEL (reference sequence). CDR3 coding DNA: TGTGCCAGCAGCCTAACCTACAGGAGCTCCTACGAGCAGTACTTC. Translation gives CASSLTYRSSYEQYF.

In this sample, this clonotype turned up many times. The chain couples TRBV11-2 to TRBJ2-6; D could derive from TRBD1 or TRBD2 (5 bases each). This CDR3 contains 21 residues. V was trimmed by 5 bases and J by 0 bases, leaving 26 bases between them. The germline V gene encodes CDR1 SGHAT and CDR2 FQNNGV. The CDR3 here is CASSVHPKEGWWDSGANVLTF. DNA of the CDR3: TGTGCCAGCAGCGTCCATCCGAAAGAGGGGTGGTGGGACTCTGGGGCCAACGTCCTGACTTTC.

Ten or more counts support this clonotype. The chain carries TRBV9 and TRBJ2-5; tentatively, D is TRBD1 (6 bases). Trimming took off 4 bases at V and 7 bases at J, with 14 bases between the two ends. The CDR3 spans 13 residues. Germline V gene sequence: CDR1 SGDLS, CDR2 YYNGEE. DNA for the CDR3: TGTGCCAGCAGCCTACAGGGCCGGGGGACCCAGTACTTC. Translating it yields CASSLQGRGTQYF.

The chain links TRBV4-2 to TRBJ1-2, with TRBD1 matching 7 bases. Germline CDR1 is LGHNA and CDR2 is YNFKEQ. The CDR3 runs to 15 residues. The J segment lost 5 bases and the V segment lost 2 bases, leaving 8 bases of the junction unmatched. Written as DNA, the CDR3 is TGTGCCAGCAGCCAAAACAGGGGAGGACAATATGGCTACACCTTC. Translation gives CASSQNRGGQYGYTF.

This clonotype was found many times. J is TRBJ1-2 and V is TRBV5-5; D remains ambiguous. The ends were cut back, 4 bases at V and 4 bases at J, with 8 bases in the middle. Germline V CDR1 and CDR2: SGHKS, YYEKEE (reference sequence). This CDR3 comprises 12 residues. CDR3 DNA sequence: TGTGCCAGCAGCCCCCAGTCCTATGGCTACACCTTC. Amino acids: CASSPQSYGYTF.

This clonotype has just a few counts. A much larger clone differs from this one at a single base, so this may be a read error. The V call is TRBV7-2, the J call TRBJ2-7, with TRBD1 matching 10 bases. CDR3 length: 14 amino acids. Germline CDR1 SGHTA, CDR2 FQGNSA. V gave up 5 bases and J gave up 7 bases; unmatched junction bases: 8. CDR3 nucleotide sequence: TGTGCCAGCAGCCCGGGACAGGGGTGGAGGGAGCAGTACTTC. This encodes CASSPGQGWREQYF.

This clonotype was picked up many times. V usage is TRBV7-2 and J usage is TRBJ2-7, with 12 bases that match TRBD2. Germline CDR1 SGHTA, CDR2 FQGNSA. The CDR3 loop spans 15 amino acids. V lost 5 bases and J lost 3; bases outside the gene matches: 5. The CDR3 protein is CASSTGLAGRYEQYF. In DNA, the CDR3 is TGTGCCAGCAGCACCGGACTAGCGGGGCGCTACGAGCAGTACTTC.

This chain links TRBV28 with TRBJ1-4; possible D gene TRBD1, 6 bases. With 3 bases removed from V and 7 bases from J, the gap between germline ends came to 12 bases. In germline, CDR1 is MDHEN, CDR2 SYDVKM. The CDR3 spans 14 residues. DNA of the CDR3: TGTGCCAGCAGTTTGCCCGGGACAAGTGAAAAACTGTTTTTT. This codes for CASSLPGTSEKLFF.

This clonotype was counted a few times. The gene calls are TRBV18 and TRBJ1-2; D gene uncertain. Germline lookup yields CDR1 KGHSH and CDR2 LQKENI. CDR3 length: 15 residues. Trimming left V 0 bases short and J 8 bases short, with 16 bases between. Here the CDR3 reads CASSPPLKRSVGYTF. DNA of the CDR3: TGTGCCAGCTCACCACCTCTAAAACGGTCCGTCGGCTACACCTTC.

This clonotype was counted ten times or more. V is TRBV20-1 and J is TRBJ2-1, with TRBD1 identical over 8 bases. The V and J ends lost 5 bases and 9 bases, in that order; junction bases with no gene match: 9. The CDR3 has 13 residues. Germline lookup yields CDR1 DFQATT and CDR2 SNEGSKA (reference sequence). The CDR3 loop reads CSAGRTGNGEQFF. Written as DNA, the CDR3 is TGCAGTGCTGGACGGACAGGGAACGGTGAGCAGTTCTTC.

This clonotype showed up just a few times. The rearrangement joins TRBV7-9 to TRBJ1-1; D unresolved. V was cut by 5 bases and J by 11 bases, with 24 bases left in between. The CDR3 spans 15 residues. The germline V gene encodes CDR1 SEHNR and CDR2 FQNEAQ (reference sequence). CDR3 region: CASSPPTGVDPVAFF. In nucleotides, the CDR3 is TGTGCCAGCAGCCCACCGACCGGGGTGGATCCAGTCGCTTTCTTT.

This clonotype was recorded many times. The chain is built from TRBV11-3 and TRBJ2-1, with unresolved D. From germline, CDR1 is SGHNT and CDR2 YENEEA. The V end lost 5 bases, the J end lost 3 bases, and 8 bases lay between the germline ends. The CDR3 has 13 residues. DNA of the CDR3: TGTGCCAGCAGCATCAGAAACTACAATGAGCAGTTCTTC. Residues: CASSIRNYNEQFF.

V is TRBV14 and J is TRBJ2-7; D might be TRBD2 (6 bases). The ends were cut back, 2 bases at V and 2 bases at J, with 16 bases in the middle. CDR3 length: 16 residues. In germline, CDR1 is SGHDN, CDR2 FVKESK. CDR3 loop: CASSQSGREVTYEQYF. CDR3 nucleotides: TGTGCCAGCAGCCAATCTGGCAGGGAGGTGACCTACGAGCAGTACTTC. The variable domain in full, with the rest retrieved from reference TRBV14 and TRBJ2-7, is EAGVTQFPSHSVIEKGQTVTLRCDPISGHDNLYWYRRVMGKEIKFLLHFVKESKQDESGMPNNRFLAERTGGTYSTLKVQPAELEDSGVYFCASSQSGREVTYEQYFGPGTRLTVT.